The T cell receptor (beta chain) described here comes from a study of cytomegalovirus exposure and HLA in healthy donors. V lost 7 bases to trimming and J lost 0 bases, with 9 bases between them. The CDR3 loop spans 12 amino acids. Germline values: CDR1 SQVTM, CDR2 ANQGSEA. Vbeta (60) and Jbeta (13) primers were used in the PCR. TCRdb's table, derived via immunoSEQ multiplex PCR, lists solely in-frame clones and lacks some. Here the sample spans fewer than 250,000 clones, about nine tenths being singletons. The chain recombines TRBV29-1 with TRBJ1-1; TRBD1 might be the D (6 bases). The clonotype originates from a boy aged 2-9 years in good health and CMV-seronegative. The sample comprised PBMCs. CDR3 loop: CSAQGMNTEAFF. The CDR3, as DNA: TGCAGCGCACAGGGAATGAACACTGAAGCTTTCTTT.